The 19 T cell receptor beta chains given below trace back to one sample, sequenced in a study of vaccination effects on CD4 cells after COVID-19. Scientists isolated CD4+ T cells after a roughly 10-day culture period ended. For these TCRs, the target antigens are not known. TCRdb keeps only in-frame clones here, not all; method: immunoSEQ multiplex PCR. The sample contains some 49,000 clones, around 70% of which appear only once. The input for sequencing was CD4+ T cells from PBMCs cultured without peptide, taken before COVID-19 vaccination. The receptors originated from a human donor who had a prior SARS-CoV-2 infection.

The rearrangement uses TRBV2 and TRBJ1-4; D gene uncertain. CDR3 length: 15 residues. V lost 3 bases to trimming and J lost 3 bases, with 11 bases between them. CDR1 SNHLY and CDR2 FYNNEI come from the germline V gene. The CDR3: CASSEQSFPNEKLFF. The CDR3 DNA reads as TGTGCCAGCAGTGAGCAGAGTTTCCCTAATGAAAAACTGTTTTTT.

This clone was counted only a few times. The V call is TRBV2, the J call TRBJ2-1; 9 bases are a match to TRBD2. Germline loops: CDR1 SNHLY, CDR2 FYNNEI. Germline trimming cut 6 bases from V and 6 bases from J; bases unmatched to any gene: 12. The CDR3 totals 16 residues. The CDR3 loop reads CASSLGIDSGSNEQFF. The CDR3 DNA sequence: TGTGCCAGCAGCTTAGGGATCGATAGCGGGAGCAATGAGCAGTTCTTC.

This chain uses TRBV2 with TRBJ2-1, with 8 bases that match TRBD2. The junction had 5 bases not matched to a gene; V was cut back by 7 bases and J by 3 bases. This CDR3 has 14 residues. Germline CDR1 reads SNHLY; CDR2 reads FYNNEI. CDR3 sequence (DNA): TGTGCCAGCAATCGGGGGGGTAGCTACAATGAGCAGTTCTTC. Its protein is CASNRGGSYNEQFF.

This clone has more than one count but fewer than ten. This chain uses TRBV6-2 or TRBV6-3 with TRBJ2-1; TRBD1 aligns across 7 bases. The germline V gene has CDR1 MNHEY and CDR2 SVGEGT. V was pared by 0 bases and J by 13 bases, with 15 bases of the junction left unmatched. This CDR3 region has 16 residues. In nucleotides, the CDR3 is TGTGCCAGCAGTTACTCGATTGGGACAGTCTCCCCCGTTCAGTTCTTC. It translates to CASSYSIGTVSPVQFF.

This clone was picked up one time. V and J are TRBV6-5 and TRBJ2-3; D is ambiguous. Trimming stripped 6 bases from V and 7 bases from J, with 17 bases between. Germline CDR1 MNHEY, CDR2 SVGAGI. This CDR3 spans 14 amino acids. CDR3 loop: CASRTLKFAYTQYF. The CDR3 region has the DNA TGTGCCAGCAGAACCTTGAAATTCGCATATACGCAGTATTTT.

The J gene is TRBJ2-5, the V gene TRBV2; D gene uncertain. The V end lost 5 bases, the J end lost 4 bases, and 14 bases lay between the germline ends. CDR3 size: 14 residues. CDR1 SNHLY and CDR2 FYNNEI come from the germline V gene. For the CDR3, the DNA is TGTGCCAGCAGTCCCCCTCCGGACGGAGAGACCCAGTACTTC. It specifies CASSPPPDGETQYF. The full variable domain, in which reference TRBV2 and TRBJ2-5 provide the parts outside the CDR3, is EPEVTQTPSHQVTQMGQEVILRCVPISNHLYFYWYRQILGQKVEFLVSFYNNEISEKSEIFDDQFSVERPDGSNFTLKIRSTKLEDSAMYFCASSPPPDGETQYFGPGTRLLVL.

The J gene is TRBJ1-1, the V gene TRBV7-3; the D is unclear. Germline lookup yields CDR1 SGHTA and CDR2 FQGTGA. CDR3 length: 14 residues. V was clipped by 1 base and J by 4 bases, with 10 bases between them. The CDR3 reads CASSLIPGTTEAFF. CDR3 sequence (DNA): TGTGCCAGCAGCTTAATTCCGGGTACCACTGAAGCTTTCTTT.

In this sample, this clone turned up once. This sequence joins TRBV6-5 and TRBJ2-3, with D uncertain. V was trimmed by 0 bases and J by 0 bases, leaving 10 bases between them. The CDR3 is 16 residues long. Looked up from germline, CDR1 is MNHEY and CDR2 is SVGAGI. CDR3 in DNA: TGTGCCAGCAGTTACTCGGCCAGCCCTAGCACAGATACGCAGTATTTT. As protein: CASSYSASPSTDTQYF.

The V gene is TRBV19, the J gene TRBJ2-3, with 9 bases identical to TRBD2. V trimming: 7 bases; J trimming: 7 bases; junction bases outside the gene matches: 15. Germline assignment: CDR1 LNHDA and CDR2 SQIVND (reference sequence). The CDR3 length is 16 residues. Here the CDR3 DNA reads TGTGCCAGTACCCTAGCGGGAACCGCGAGGCCGCATACGCAGTATTTT. This encodes CASTLAGTARPHTQYF.

V is TRBV5-1 and J is TRBJ1-1; TRBD1 matches 7 bases. This CDR3 region has 13 residues. Trimming at V came to 4 bases and at J to 5 bases, leaving 5 bases not matched to a gene. Per the germline V gene, CDR1 is SGHRS and CDR2 is YFSETQ. The chain's CDR3 is CASSPTGVTEAFF. The CDR3 DNA follows: TGCGCCAGCAGCCCCACAGGGGTGACTGAAGCTTTCTTT.

The chain is built from TRBV2 and TRBJ1-5; unclear D gene. The CDR3 has 16 amino acids. The V and J ends lost 3 bases and 3 bases respectively, with 15 bases between them. Per the germline V gene, CDR1 is SNHLY and CDR2 is FYNNEI. The CDR3 DNA is TGTGCCAGCAGTGATGTGGGGATCGATCCCAATCAGCCCCAGCATTTT. Translated: CASSDVGIDPNQPQHF. The variable domain in full, completed from reference TRBV2 and TRBJ1-5, reads EPEVTQTPSHQVTQMGQEVILRCVPISNHLYFYWYRQILGQKVEFLVSFYNNEISEKSEIFDDQFSVERPDGSNFTLKIRSTKLEDSAMYFCASSDVGIDPNQPQHFGDGTRLSIL.

The chain links TRBV5-1 to TRBJ2-7; no clear D gene. The CDR3 loop spans 15 amino acids. Germline CDR1 is SGHRS and CDR2 is YFSETQ. The ends were cut back, 1 base at V and 6 bases at J, with 17 bases in the middle. CDR3 sequence: CASSLWGSPLGEQYF. The CDR3, as DNA: TGCGCCAGCAGCTTGTGGGGTTCCCCCTTGGGCGAGCAGTACTTC.

This clone was observed a handful of times. The chain is built from TRBV4-2 and TRBJ2-7; 8 positions agree with TRBD1. The CDR3 sequence is 14 residues long. CDR1 is LGHNA and CDR2 is YNFKEQ in the germline V gene. V shed 4 bases and J 2 bases; nucleotides not matched to a gene: 4. Here the CDR3 DNA reads TGTGCCAGCAGCCTAGGACAGGGAACCTACGAGCAGTACTTC. This codes for CASSLGQGTYEQYF.

This clone appeared once. This chain connects TRBV2 to TRBJ2-3; D is possibly TRBD2 (6 bases). The V gene lost 6 bases and the J gene lost 3 bases, with 19 bases spanning the gap. Germline lookup yields CDR1 SNHLY and CDR2 FYNNEI. The CDR3 is 16 amino acids. The CDR3 sequence: CASRDTAGVLTDTQYF. The CDR3 DNA reads as TGTGCCAGCAGAGATACAGCGGGTGTACTGACAGATACGCAGTATTTT.

The chain couples TRBV27 to TRBJ2-7; tentatively, D is TRBD2 (5 bases). This CDR3 contains 17 residues. Per the germline V gene, CDR1 is MNHEY and CDR2 is SMNVEV (reference sequence). Trimming left V 6 bases short and J 3 bases short, with 24 bases between. CDR3: CASSQRSTPTTFYEQYF. CDR3 nucleotides: TGTGCCAGCAGCCAAAGGTCCACACCGACTACATTCTACGAGCAGTACTTC.

This chain connects TRBV7-9 to TRBJ1-5; no firm D call. Trimming took off 1 base at V and 5 bases at J, with 6 bases between the two ends. Germline-derived CDR1 and CDR2 are SEHNR and FQNEAQ (reference sequence). The CDR3 contains 13 residues. This CDR3 reads CASSLGNDQPQHF. CDR3 bases: TGTGCCAGCAGCTTAGGGAATGATCAGCCCCAGCATTTT.

This chain uses TRBV7-3 with TRBJ2-1, with 9 bases identical to TRBD2. Germline CDR1 is SGHTA and CDR2 is FQGTGA. This CDR3 is built from 16 residues. The V and J ends lost 5 bases and 4 bases, in that order; junction bases with no gene match: 9. The DNA of the CDR3 is TGTGCCAGCAGCCCAGGGGCGGGGGGGCCGTACAATGAGCAGTTCTTC. It codes for CASSPGAGGPYNEQFF.

The J gene is TRBJ2-3, the V gene TRBV30; D not certain. V was cut by 5 bases and J by 2 bases, with 11 bases left in between. This CDR3 has 13 amino acids. The germline gives CDR1 GTSNPN, CDR2 SVGIG (reference sequence). Written as DNA, the CDR3 is TGTGCCTGGGGGCGTCGGTCCACAGATACGCAGTATTTT. This translates into CAWGRRSTDTQYF.

V is TRBV4-3 and J is TRBJ1-1; TRBD1 might be the D (5 bases). The germline V gene has CDR1 LGHNA and CDR2 YSLEER. Trimming shortened V by 0 bases and J by 4 bases, and 12 bases separated the two germline ends. This CDR3 comprises 15 residues. The DNA of the CDR3 is TGCGCCAGCAGCCAAGACAGGGTATATTCCACTGAAGCTTTCTTT. Its translation: CASSQDRVYSTEAFF.